These 26 T cell receptor beta chains share one sample of origin, sequenced in a study of blood T cell repertoires in COVID-19. TCRdb's table, derived via immunoSEQ multiplex PCR, lists solely in-frame clones and lacks some. The sample lists over 75,000 clones; 70% to 90% were seen once. The sequenced sample was peripheral blood. The receptors shown here come from a human donor with COVID-19, enrolled during active disease. The donor label of this sample is uncertain.

This chain uses TRBV2 with TRBJ2-3; 8 nucleotides line up with TRBD2. This CDR3 has 16 residues. V gave up 2 bases and J gave up 5 bases; unmatched junction bases: 9. CDR1 is SNHLY and CDR2 is FYNNEI in the germline V gene. The CDR3 region has the DNA TGTGCCAGCAGTGAAATACCAGCGGGAGAGGTAGATACGCAGTATTTT. Its protein is CASSEIPAGEVDTQYF.

This clone was seen a few times. V gene TRBV2 combines with J gene TRBJ1-4; D perhaps matches TRBD1 (5 bases). Trimming removed 2 bases from V and 7 bases from J, with 14 bases in between. Germline V CDR1 and CDR2: SNHLY, FYNNEI. This CDR3 spans 15 amino acids. In DNA, the CDR3 is TGTGCCAGCAGTGAATTGACACGGAGGGGTGAAAAACTGTTTTTT. Translated: CASSELTRRGEKLFF.

The rearrangement joins TRBV27 to TRBJ2-7, with 10 bases that match TRBD1. CDR1 is MNHEY and CDR2 is SMNVEV in the germline V gene (reference sequence). The CDR3 is 16 amino acids. V shed 5 bases and J 4 bases; nucleotides not matched to a gene: 11. CDR3 sequence: CASSRTGGQGLYEQYF. CDR3 in DNA: TGTGCCAGCAGTAGGACGGGGGGACAGGGGCTTTACGAGCAGTACTTC.

The DNA of the CDR3 is TGTGCCAGCAGCCGCGAGACGACAGGGACCTACGAGCAGTACTTC. It encodes CASSRETTGTYEQYF. This chain uses TRBV11-1 with TRBJ2-7; 7 positions match TRBD1. The CDR3 is 15 amino acids. Trimming at V came to 5 bases and at J to 2 bases, leaving 9 bases not matched to a gene. Germline CDR1 and CDR2: SGHAT and FQDESV (reference sequence).

The V gene is TRBV15, the J gene TRBJ2-1; D gene ambiguous. CDR1 and CDR2 from the germline V gene are LNHNV and YYDKDF (reference sequence). The ends were cut back, 5 bases at V and 0 bases at J, with 8 bases in the middle. This CDR3 has 14 amino acids. CDR3 DNA sequence: TGTGCCACCAGCCTGCGGAGCTCCTACAATGAGCAGTTCTTC. Translating it yields CATSLRSSYNEQFF.

V and J are TRBV7-2 and TRBJ1-1; TRBD1 matches 7 bases. CDR3 length: 15 amino acids. Germline loops: CDR1 SGHTA, CDR2 FQGNSA. V lost 8 bases, J lost 5 bases, and 14 bases stayed unmatched. This CDR3 is CASEWIGGTGTEAFF. DNA of the CDR3: TGTGCCAGCGAGTGGATAGGGGGCACGGGGACTGAAGCTTTCTTT. The complete variable domain, with remaining parts taken from reference TRBV7-2 and TRBJ1-1, reads GAGVSQSPSNKVTEKGKDVELRCDPISGHTALYWYRQSLGQGLEFLIYFQGNSAPDKSGLPSDRFSAERTGGSVSTLTIQRTQQEDSAVYLCASEWIGGTGTEAFFGQGTRLTVV.

This chain uses TRBV5-6 with TRBJ2-5; 9 bases agree with TRBD1. The CDR3 has 15 residues. CDR1 is SGHDT and CDR2 is YYEEEE in the germline V gene. The V segment lost 2 bases and the J segment 4 bases; nucleotides outside the gene matches: 6. CDR3 coding DNA: TGTGCCAGCAGCTTCAGGACAGGGGTCGGAGAGACCCAGTACTTC. Translated: CASSFRTGVGETQYF.

The chain joins TRBV6-6 to TRBJ1-1; perhaps TRBD1 as D (5 bases). The V end was cut by 6 bases, the J end by 5 bases, with 13 bases between. Germline CDR1 MNHNY, CDR2 SVGAGI (reference sequence). The CDR3 sequence is 13 residues long. The DNA for the CDR3 is TGTGCCAGCAGGGGAGGTGGGGGGACTGAAGCTTTCTTT. This translates into CASRGGGGTEAFF.

This chain uses TRBV6-6 with TRBJ1-5, with D unclear. V lost 6 bases, J lost 1 base, and 13 bases lay in between. The germline gives CDR1 MNHNY, CDR2 SVGAGI (reference sequence). The CDR3 sequence is 15 residues long. The DNA of the CDR3 is TGTGCCAGCAGCCGACTTACGGGGAGCAATCAGCCCCAGCATTTT. It translates to CASSRLTGSNQPQHF.

The genes are TRBV5-4 and TRBJ2-3, with a tentative D call TRBD2 (5 bases). Germline V gene lookup returns CDR1 SGHNT and CDR2 YYREEE (reference sequence). Trimming pared 4 bases from V and 4 bases from J, leaving 13 bases between. The CDR3 runs 14 residues. The DNA for the CDR3 is TGTGCCAGCAGCGCTGACAAGAGGGCAGATACGCAGTATTTT. Protein product: CASSADKRADTQYF.

The chain employs TRBV5-1 and TRBJ1-2; 9 nucleotides line up with TRBD1. Trimming at V came to 4 bases and at J to 6 bases, leaving 4 bases not matched to a gene. The CDR3 totals 13 residues. Germline CDR1 SGHRS, CDR2 YFSETQ. The CDR3 DNA reads as TGCGCCAGCAGCGGGGGACAGGGCGATGGCTACACCTTC. Its translation is CASSGGQGDGYTF.

In regard to this clone: One junction end disagrees with the germline gene, perhaps due to a read error. Additional DNA sequences in this sample encode the identical CDR3. The V call is TRBV7-2, the J call TRBJ1-1; no reliable D call. This CDR3 is 14 amino acids long. Germline lookup yields CDR1 SGHTA and CDR2 FQGNSA. DNA of the CDR3: TGTGCCAGCAGCCCCCACGGGGTTAACACTGAGGCTTTCTTT. Protein sequence: CASSPHGVNTEAFF.

The CDR3 loop is CAISAGLAGVNEQFF. The CDR3 nucleotides are TGTGCCATCAGTGCAGGCCTAGCGGGGGTTAATGAGCAGTTCTTC. V and J are TRBV10-3 and TRBJ2-1; TRBD2 agrees at 10 bases. CDR3 size: 15 residues. V was clipped by 4 bases and J by 7 bases; unmatched bases: 7. From germline, CDR1 is ENHRY and CDR2 SYGVKD.

The genes are TRBV6-5 and TRBJ2-7, with 15 nucleotides matching TRBD2. Germline assignment: CDR1 MNHEY and CDR2 SVGAGI. The CDR3 covers 15 residues. The V segment lost 4 bases and the J segment 6 bases; nucleotides outside the gene matches: 4. CDR3 residues: CASSLPGLAGGEQYF. DNA for the CDR3: TGTGCCAGCAGTTTACCGGGACTAGCGGGAGGCGAGCAGTACTTC.

This clone was counted only a few times. The chain's CDR3 is CASSPRTGEETQYF. The CDR3 DNA sequence: TGTGCCAGCTCACCACGGACAGGGGAAGAGACCCAGTACTTC. V is TRBV18 and J is TRBJ2-5, with 9 bases fitting TRBD1. Germline CDR1 reads KGHSH; CDR2 reads LQKENI. Unmatched junction bases numbered 0, after V lost 1 base and J lost 3 bases. The CDR3 has 14 amino acids.

This chain links TRBV18 with TRBJ2-7; perhaps TRBD1 as D (7 bases). V was trimmed by 3 bases and J by 0 bases, leaving 12 bases between them. The CDR3 sequence is 15 residues long. Germline CDR1 KGHSH, CDR2 LQKENI. CDR3 sequence (DNA): TGTGCCAGCTCACCGGGGGGACAGAGCTCCTACGAGCAGTACTTC. Its protein is CASSPGGQSSYEQYF.

This sequence joins TRBV4-1 and TRBJ1-2; TRBD1 aligns across 9 bases. The CDR3 is 15 amino acids. Trimming at V came to 2 bases and at J to 4 bases, leaving 5 bases not matched to a gene. Per the germline V gene, CDR1 is MGHRA and CDR2 is YSYEKL. CDR3: CASSQPDRGGYGYTF. Here the CDR3 DNA reads TGCGCCAGCAGCCAACCGGACAGGGGAGGCTATGGCTACACCTTC.

The V gene is TRBV14, the J gene TRBJ1-2; the D gene is possibly TRBD1 (6 bases). The CDR3 loop spans 15 amino acids. V was shortened by 4 bases and J by 7 bases, with 19 bases between the two germline ends. Germline V gives CDR1 SGHDN, CDR2 FVKESK. CDR3: CASSPLTGPLSGYTF. As DNA, the CDR3 is TGTGCCAGCAGCCCTTTGACAGGTCCCCTGAGTGGCTACACCTTC.

In regard to this clone: Other DNA sequences within the sample encode an identical CDR3. The CDR3 sequence: CASSPSGGAPDTQYF. CDR3 DNA sequence: TGTGCCAGCAGTCCATCGGGGGGGGCCCCAGATACGCAGTATTTT. J is TRBJ2-3 and V is TRBV6-5, with TRBD2 matching over 8 bases. CDR1 is MNHEY and CDR2 is SVGAGI in the germline V gene. This CDR3 has 15 residues. The ends lost 5 bases at V and 4 bases at J; junction bases unmatched: 8.

The J gene is TRBJ2-2, the V gene TRBV7-6, with 7 bases that match TRBD1. Germline CDR1 is SGHVS and CDR2 is FNYEAQ. This CDR3 contains 14 residues. V shed 5 bases, J shed 6 bases, and the junction held 6 bases outside the gene matches. Written as DNA, the CDR3 is TGTGCCAGCAGCCTCAGGGGGTTGTCCGGGGAGCTGTTTTTT. It yields the protein CASSLRGLSGELFF. The entire variable domain, with the rest obtained from reference TRBV7-6 and TRBJ2-2, is as follows: GAGVSQSPRYKVTKRGQDVALRCDPISGHVSLYWYRQALGQGPEFLTYFNYEAQQDKSGLPNDRFSAERPEGSISTLTIQRTEQRDSAMYRCASSLRGLSGELFFGEGSRLTVL.

The chain couples TRBV6-6 to TRBJ1-6; D is perhaps TRBD1 (5 bases). Germline values: CDR1 MNHNY, CDR2 SVGAGI (reference sequence). Trimming cost V 2 bases and J 6 bases, with 14 bases left between them. The CDR3 length is 16 residues. The CDR3 nucleotides are TGTGCCAGCAGTTACGAAGGGGAAGCCGGTAATTCACCCCTCCACTTT. This translates into CASSYEGEAGNSPLHF.

V is TRBV2 and J is TRBJ2-1, with a tentative D call TRBD1 (6 bases). Trimming left V 2 bases short and J 5 bases short, with 22 bases between. Germline assignment: CDR1 SNHLY and CDR2 FYNNEI. The CDR3 runs 18 residues. The CDR3 DNA reads TGTGCCAGCAGTGAACGGGGCAGGGGAAGATTCGTTGACAATGAGCAGTTCTTC. Translating it yields CASSERGRGRFVDNEQFF.

V gene TRBV25-1 combines with J gene TRBJ2-1; 14 bases map to TRBD2. Germline CDR1 MGHDK, CDR2 SYGVNS. J lost 6 bases, V lost 10 bases, and 8 bases had no gene match. There are 15 residues in the CDR3. CDR3 nucleotides: TGTGCCACCAATCGACTAGCGGGGGGGCCCAATGAGCAGTTCTTC. Its protein is CATNRLAGGPNEQFF.

CDR3 loop: CASSLAGTVGGNTIYF. In DNA form, the CDR3 reads TGTGCCAGCAGCTTAGCGGGCACTGTGGGCGGAAACACCATATATTTT. V gene TRBV7-8 combines with J gene TRBJ1-3; unclear D gene. The CDR3 has 16 residues. Trimming cost V 0 bases and J 4 bases, with 13 bases left between them. The germline V gene encodes CDR1 SGHVS and CDR2 FQNEAQ.

The genes are TRBV19 and TRBJ1-5; D is undetermined. The V end was cut by 1 base, the J end by 0 bases, with 13 bases between. The germline V gene has CDR1 LNHDA and CDR2 SQIVND (reference sequence). This CDR3 spans 17 amino acids. This CDR3 reads CASSIVNRADSNQPQHF. DNA of the CDR3: TGTGCCAGTAGTATAGTAAACAGAGCCGATAGCAATCAGCCCCAGCATTTT. Variable domain in full (rest from reference TRBV19 and TRBJ1-5): DGGITQSPKYLFRKEGQNVTLSCEQNLNHDAMYWYRQDPGQGLRLIYYSQIVNDFQKGDIAEGYSVSREKKESFPLTVTSAQKNPTAFYLCASSIVNRADSNQPQHFGDGTRLSIL.

The chain joins TRBV10-2 to TRBJ2-2; D is perhaps TRBD2 (7 bases). Germline lookup yields CDR1 WSHSY and CDR2 SAAADI. The CDR3 runs 17 residues. V was cut by 7 bases and J by 7 bases, with 25 bases left in between. CDR3 loop: CASTRVGGRRIGGELFF. The CDR3 coding sequence is TGCGCCAGCACTCGTGTCGGGGGGCGCCGGATTGGCGGGGAGCTGTTTTTT.